These 2 T cell receptor beta chains were all obtained from the same sample, sequenced in a study of type 1 and type 2 diabetes patients. Amplification started from genomic DNA. Amplification of the beta chain CDR3 used 30 forward and 13 reverse multiplex primers. Each CDR3 protein gets one entry after TCRdb re-called the multiplex PCR reads with MiXCR. The table lists 280,000 or so distinct CDR3 sequences, around 50% of them singletons, with approximately 14% in the top ten. The specimen sequenced was peripheral blood mononuclear cells (PBMCs). The receptors here all came from a young man with type 2 diabetes.

Ten or more counts support this clonotype. The chain joins TRBV15 to TRBJ2-7; 9 nucleotides line up with TRBD1. Germline V lookup: CDR1 LNHNV, CDR2 YYDKDF (reference sequence). The CDR3 is 17 residues long. V lost 1 base, J lost 3 bases, and 10 bases stayed unmatched. CDR3 protein: CATSRGGDRVLGYEQYF. Written as DNA, the CDR3 is TGTGCCACCAGCAGAGGAGGGGACAGGGTGTTAGGCTACGAGCAGTACTTC.

This chain joins TRBV6-6 and TRBJ1-1; a possible D gene is TRBD1 (5 bases). Germline CDR1 MNHNY, CDR2 SVGAGI (reference sequence). V was trimmed by 5 bases and J by 1 base, leaving 11 bases between them. This CDR3 is 14 amino acids long. CDR3 DNA: TGTGCCAGCAGTGGAGGCAGGGCGAACACTGAAGCTTTCTTT. Translated, it gives CASSGGRANTEAFF.